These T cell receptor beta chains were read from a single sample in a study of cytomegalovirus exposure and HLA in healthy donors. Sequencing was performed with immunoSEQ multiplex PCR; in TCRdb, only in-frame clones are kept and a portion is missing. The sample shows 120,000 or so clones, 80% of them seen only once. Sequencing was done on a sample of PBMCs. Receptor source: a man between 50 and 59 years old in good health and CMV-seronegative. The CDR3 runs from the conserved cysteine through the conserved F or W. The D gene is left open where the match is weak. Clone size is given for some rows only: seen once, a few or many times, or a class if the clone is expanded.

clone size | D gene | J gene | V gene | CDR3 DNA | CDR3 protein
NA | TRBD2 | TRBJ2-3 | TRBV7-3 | TGTGCCAGCAGCTTGCCCGGGGGGGCTGCTACGCAGTATTTT | CASSLPGGAATQYF
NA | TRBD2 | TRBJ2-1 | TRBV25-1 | TGTGCCAGCAGTGTCCCGGGACTAGCGGAGCAGTTCTTC | CASSVPGLAEQFF
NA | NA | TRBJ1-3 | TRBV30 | TGTGCCTGGACCTCTCAGGGGCTAGGGGGAAACACCATATATTTT | CAWTSQGLGGNTIYF
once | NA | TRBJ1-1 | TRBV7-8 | TGTGCCAGCAGCTTAGTCGCAGGGAAAGCTGAAGCTTTCTTT | CASSLVAGKAEAFF
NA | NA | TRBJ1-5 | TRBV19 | TGTGCCAGTAGTACTCAGGCGGGTCAGCCCCAGCATTTT | CASSTQAGQPQHF
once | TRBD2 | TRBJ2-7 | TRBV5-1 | TGCGCCAGCAGCTTATCCGGGACTAGCGGGAGGGCCAGGGGCGAGCAGTACTTC | CASSLSGTSGRARGEQYF
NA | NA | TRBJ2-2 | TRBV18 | TGTGCCAGCTCACTACGTGATAGCGGGAACACCGGGGAGCTGTTTTTT | CASSLRDSGNTGELFF
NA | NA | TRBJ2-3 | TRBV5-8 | TGTGCCAGCAGCTTGAGGAGAGATACGCAGTATTTT | CASSLRRDTQYF
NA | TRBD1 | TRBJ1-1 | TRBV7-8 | TGTGCCAGCAGCCGACAGGGATGGACTGAAGCTTTCTTT | CASSRQGWTEAFF
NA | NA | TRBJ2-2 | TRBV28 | TGTGCCAGCAGTTTAGGCGGACTTAACACCGGGGAGCTGTTTTTT | CASSLGGLNTGELFF
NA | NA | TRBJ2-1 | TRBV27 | TGTGCCAGCAGTTCCCTCCCCCCTTCTGCCCCCTGGCCCTACAATGAGCAGTTCTTC | CASSSLPPSAPWPYNEQFF
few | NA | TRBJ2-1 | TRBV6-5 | TGTGCCAGCAGTCCAAACGGGGGTTTCTACAATGAGCAGTTCTTC | CASSPNGGFYNEQFF
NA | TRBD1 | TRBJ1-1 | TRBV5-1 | TGCGCCAGCAGCGGGGGACAGGAGAACACTGAAGCTTTCTTT | CASSGGQENTEAFF
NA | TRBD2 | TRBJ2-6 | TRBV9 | TGTGCCAGCAGCGTAGGAGCGGGAGGGTCTGGGGCTAACGTCCTGACTTTC | CASSVGAGGSGANVLTF
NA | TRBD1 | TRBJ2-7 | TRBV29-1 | TGCAGCGTTCGAGGGGGCGGAGGGCAGTACTTC | CSVRGGGGQYF